This T cell receptor beta chain was sequenced for a study of shared clonotypes between healthy human individuals. Profiling relied on immunoSEQ multiplex PCR, and the TCRdb table lists in-frame clones only, not all of them. The repertoire holds about 2.4 million clones, with over 85% as singletons. This clone was observed once. This sequence was found in a man between 18 and 29 years old in good health. Some clones in this sample may be carry-over from other donors' samples. The sample comprised naive CD4+ T cells from PBMCs. Subset indicated: CD45RA+ positively selected.

The CDR3, as DNA: TGTGCCAGCAGGATTACCGCTGGAAACACCATATATTTT. It encodes CASRITAGNTIYF. The rearrangement links TRBV28 to TRBJ1-3, with unresolved D. The V end was cut by 6 bases, the J end by 2 bases, with 8 bases between. The CDR3 length is 13 residues. CDR1 and CDR2 (germline): MDHEN, SYDVKM. The full variable domain, in which reference TRBV28 and TRBJ1-3 provide the parts outside the CDR3, is DVKVTQSSRYLVKRTGEKVFLECVQDMDHENMFWYRQDPGLGLRLIYFSYDVKMKEKGDIPEGYSVSREKKERFSLILESASTNQTSMYLCASRITAGNTIYFGEGSWLTVV.